The clone carrying this T cell receptor (beta chain) has just a few counts. The data originate from a study of T cell changes during pregnancy in multiple sclerosis. The repertoire was sequenced with immunoSEQ multiplex PCR; TCRdb's copy has only in-frame clones and lacks some. The sample has some 70,000 clones, 91% seen once; the top ten hold less than 5.5%. The clonotype was recovered from a female donor with multiple sclerosis, enrolled in a pregnancy study. The sample here was CD8+ T cells from peripheral blood mononuclear cells, taken before pregnancy.

In nucleotides, the CDR3 is TGCGCCAGCAGCCAGTTCCTAGGTTACGAGCAGTACTTC. It is translated as CASSQFLGYEQYF. The V and J genes are TRBV4-1 and TRBJ2-7; D unresolved. Germline lookup yields CDR1 MGHRA and CDR2 YSYEKL. The length of the CDR3 is 13 residues. V dropped 3 bases and J dropped 4 bases, with 10 bases sitting between them.